Listed here are 8 T cell receptor beta chains from one sample, sequenced in a study of blood T cell repertoires in COVID-19. Clones were read by immunoSEQ multiplex PCR, and TCRdb kept only the in-frame ones, dropping some. The repertoire has under 300,000 clones, about nine tenths of them found once; the top ten carry around 15%. The sequenced material came from PBMCs or T cells enriched from blood (not recorded which). These receptors were obtained from a man younger than 35 who had recovered from COVID-19.

The V and J genes are TRBV4-1 and TRBJ1-6, with 11 positions matching TRBD1. The V segment lost 3 bases and the J segment 6 bases; nucleotides outside the gene matches: 10. Germline CDR1 and CDR2: MGHRA and YSYEKL. CDR3 length equals 18 residues. The CDR3 bases are TGCGCCAGCAGCCATCCTCCCGGGACAGGGGGTCGTAATTCACCCCTCCACTTT. The encoded protein is CASSHPPGTGGRNSPLHF.

The chain employs TRBV11-3 and TRBJ2-5; tentatively, D is TRBD1 (5 bases). V shed 1 base and J shed 7 bases, with 16 bases lying between them. The germline V gene has CDR1 SGHNT and CDR2 YENEEA. The CDR3 spans 15 residues. The CDR3 loop reads CASSLGNGAVGTQYF. In DNA form, the CDR3 reads TGTGCCAGCAGCTTAGGGAATGGGGCGGTTGGGACCCAGTACTTC.

The chain carries TRBV9 and TRBJ2-3; 11 bases fit TRBD2. J was trimmed by 6 bases and V by 3 bases; bases with no gene match: 9. Germline V gene data show CDR1 as SGDLS and CDR2 as YYNGEE. The CDR3 covers 16 residues. CDR3 in amino acids: CASSAIAGGPSDTQYF. DNA of the CDR3: TGTGCCAGCAGCGCAATAGCGGGAGGGCCATCGGATACGCAGTATTTT.

This clone was observed a single time. The genes are TRBV5-4 and TRBJ1-2, with a tentative D call TRBD1 (6 bases). This CDR3 spans 16 amino acids. V gave up 6 bases and J gave up 8 bases, with 26 bases separating them. From germline, CDR1 is SGHNT and CDR2 YYREEE (reference sequence). The CDR3 region is CASTPLTGWGTAGYTF. The CDR3 DNA reads TGTGCCAGCACCCCGCTAACAGGGTGGGGAACTGCAGGCTACACCTTC.

This chain joins TRBV19 and TRBJ1-3, with 7 bases fitting TRBD1. This CDR3 has 15 residues. Losses at the gene ends were 1 base for V and 2 bases for J; bases not matched to a gene: 2. CDR1 LNHDA and CDR2 SQIVND come from the germline V gene (reference sequence). The CDR3 spells CASSIAQGPGNTIYF. The CDR3 DNA is TGTGCCAGTAGTATAGCACAGGGGCCTGGAAACACCATATATTTT.

The rearrangement links TRBV7-9 to TRBJ2-1; 9 positions match TRBD2. Germline lookup yields CDR1 SEHNR and CDR2 FQNEAQ (reference sequence). This CDR3 is built from 13 residues. V shed 5 bases, J shed 13 bases, and the junction held 9 bases outside the gene matches. The CDR3 sequence: CASSQRASGEQFF. CDR3 nucleotides: TGTGCCAGCAGCCAACGGGCTAGCGGGGAACAGTTCTTC.

The chain carries TRBV12-5 and TRBJ2-1, with 7 bases aligning to TRBD2. After removal of 6 bases from V and 5 bases from J, the junction contained 13 bases not matched to a gene. The germline gives CDR1 LGHNT, CDR2 FRNRAP. This CDR3 region has 16 residues. CDR3 in amino acids: CASGPRLAGVHNEQFF. The DNA for the CDR3 is TGTGCTAGTGGCCCCAGGCTGGCGGGAGTGCACAATGAGCAGTTCTTC. The full variable domain, completed using reference TRBV12-5 and TRBJ2-1, is DARVTQTPRHKVTEMGQEVTMRCQPILGHNTVFWYRQTMMQGLELLAYFRNRAPLDDSGMPKDRFSAEMPDATLATLKIQPSEPRDSAVYFCASGPRLAGVHNEQFFGPGTRLTVL.

The chain employs TRBV6-5 and TRBJ2-7; 7 bases align to TRBD1. This CDR3 contains 13 residues. The germline V gene has CDR1 MNHEY and CDR2 SVGAGI. V gave up 6 bases and J gave up 7 bases; unmatched junction bases: 9. CDR3 nucleotide sequence: TGTGCCAGCAGGGATTCTGACAGGGATGAGCAGTACTTC. Translation gives CASRDSDRDEQYF.